Listed here are 3 T cell receptor beta chains from one sample, sequenced in a study of T cell repertoires in cytomegalovirus infection. A single record per CDR3 protein comes from TCRdb applying MiXCR to the reads. The sample holds some 270,000 distinct CDR3 sequences, roughly a fifth seen once. These receptors' targets are unknown. Material: cultured PBMCs, obtained from culture after CMV antigen stimulation. These receptors originate from a human donor in good health (CMV status not recorded). Some clones in this sample may be carry-over from other donors' samples.

This chain links TRBV7-9 with TRBJ1-4, with D perhaps matching TRBD1 (5 bases). The CDR3 is 16 amino acids. CDR1 is SEHNR and CDR2 is FQNEAQ in the germline V gene (reference sequence). V lost 5 bases to trimming and J lost 2 bases, with 15 bases between them. CDR3 sequence: CASSRNQGGTNEKLFF. CDR3 nucleotides: TGTGCCAGCAGCCGAAATCAGGGCGGGACTAATGAAAAACTGTTTTTT.

The chain uses TRBV7-3 and TRBJ2-3; TRBD2 matches at 8 bases. CDR3 length equals 15 residues. J was trimmed by 2 bases and V by 5 bases; bases with no gene match: 6. The germline V gene has CDR1 SGHTA and CDR2 FQGTGA. In nucleotides, the CDR3 is TGTGCCAGCAGCCCGGGGGGGGGAATCACAGATACGCAGTATTTT. Translated, it gives CASSPGGGITDTQYF.

This clonotype has ten or more counts. The rearrangement uses TRBV7-2 and TRBJ2-7; weak D call: TRBD2 (6 bases). The CDR3 spans 13 residues. V dropped 9 bases and J dropped 3 bases, with 15 bases sitting between them. The germline gives CDR1 SGHTA, CDR2 FQGNSA. CDR3 nucleotides: TGTGCCAGTAATAGCGGACTGGTCTACGAGCAGTACTTC. Its translation: CASNSGLVYEQYF. Full variable domain (remainder filled in from reference TRBV7-2 and TRBJ2-7): GAGVSQSPSNKVTEKGKDVELRCDPISGHTALYWYRQSLGQGLEFLIYFQGNSAPDKSGLPSDRFSAERTGGSVSTLTIQRTQQEDSAVYLCASNSGLVYEQYFGPGTRLTVT.